This paragraph reports one T cell receptor (beta chain). Enrolment of Seattle patients took place during active infection, and they were followed longitudinally. CDR3 length: 18 residues. The germline gives CDR1 MNHEY, CDR2 SVGEGT. With V trimmed by 1 base and J by 6 bases, 15 bases remained unmatched. The data originate from a study of blood T cell repertoires in COVID-19. The overall study: Some COVID-19 samples were acute and others convalescent; all came from the United States, Italy and Spain. Sources were T cells, B-cell-depleted T cells, or PBMCs; the material itself was cDNA or gDNA.

Using immunoSEQ multiplex PCR, the repertoire was profiled, and TCRdb retains in-frame clones only, with some absent. The data show 150,000 to 200,000 clones, roughly 93% seen once. This sequence joins TRBV6-2 or TRBV6-3 and TRBJ2-3; the match to TRBD2 covers 8 bases. Source material: peripheral blood. This TCR derives from an older woman with COVID-19, enrolled during active disease. DNA for the CDR3: TGTGCCAGCAGTTACTTTCCGATGGCTCGGGGGGGCTTGGATACGCAGTATTTT. This gives the protein CASSYFPMARGGLDTQYF.